The TCR beta chain described here comes from a study of T cell changes during pregnancy in multiple sclerosis. Profiled with immunoSEQ multiplex PCR; TCRdb holds only in-frame clones, not every one. The sample yields 35,000 to 55,000 clones, roughly nine tenths seen once. Germline CDR1 MDHEN, CDR2 SYDVKM. V lost 6 bases, J lost 6 bases, and 20 bases lay in between. The CDR3 loop spans 15 amino acids. The chain carries TRBV28 and TRBJ2-5, with a weak D call TRBD2 (6 bases). The sequence was obtained from a female donor in good health, enrolled as a control in a pregnancy study. The material was peripheral blood, obtained in the second trimester of pregnancy. CDR3 amino acids: CASRPEDARGKTQYF. The CDR3 DNA is TGTGCCAGCAGACCAGAGGACGCACGGGGGAAGACCCAGTACTTC. The variable domain in full, with the rest retrieved from reference TRBV28 and TRBJ2-5, is DVKVTQSSRYLVKRTGEKVFLECVQDMDHENMFWYRQDPGLGLRLIYFSYDVKMKEKGDIPEGYSVSREKKERFSLILESASTNQTSMYLCASRPEDARGKTQYFGPGTRLLVL.